These 30 T cell receptor beta chains share one sample of origin, sequenced in a study of shared clonotypes between healthy human individuals. Measured with immunoSEQ multiplex PCR; TCRdb has only the in-frame clones, and not every one. The sample lists some 500,000 clones, 90% to 96% occurring once. Material: naive CD4+ T cells sorted from blood. Subset of the sample: CD45RA+ positively selected. These receptors came from a woman in her 30s in good health.

The chain employs TRBV4-1 and TRBJ2-5, with TRBD2 identical over 8 bases. Judging by the DNA end, TRBJ2-7 fits better; the J call may be wrong. The CDR3 is made up of 15 amino acids. CDR1 and CDR2 (germline): MGHRA, YSYEKL. Here the CDR3 reads CASSRDGTSSYEQYF. In DNA, the CDR3 is TGCGCCAGCAGCCGAGATGGGACTAGCTCCTACGAGCAGTACTTC.

This rearrangement joins TRBV28 to TRBJ1-1; TRBD1 aligns across 10 bases. CDR3 length equals 16 residues. Germline CDR1 MDHEN, CDR2 SYDVKM. The trim removed 5 bases at V and 5 bases at J, leaving 11 bases unmatched. The CDR3 spells CASSATGGAGETEAFF. Here the CDR3 DNA reads TGTGCCAGCAGTGCGACAGGGGGCGCCGGAGAAACTGAAGCTTTCTTT.

This clone was seen just once. The J gene is TRBJ1-2, the V gene TRBV28; D not resolved. CDR3 size: 13 residues. V lost 3 bases, J lost 4 bases, and 9 bases lay in between. CDR1 and CDR2 from the germline V gene are MDHEN and SYDVKM. Here the CDR3 DNA reads TGTGCCAGCAGTTTCGATACAGTCTATGGCTACACCTTC. Translating it yields CASSFDTVYGYTF.

The rearrangement joins TRBV27 to TRBJ2-3; D is perhaps TRBD1 (5 bases). The CDR3 extends over 15 amino acids. V was cut by 8 bases and J by 0 bases, with 15 bases left in between. Germline values: CDR1 MNHEY, CDR2 SMNVEV (reference sequence). CDR3 sequence reads: CASHARQFSTDTQYF. The CDR3 DNA sequence: TGTGCCAGCCACGCCCGACAGTTTAGCACAGATACGCAGTATTTT.

The chain couples TRBV19 to TRBJ1-5, with D possibly matching TRBD1 (6 bases). Germline V lookup: CDR1 LNHDA, CDR2 SQIVND (reference sequence). The germline V and J ends were trimmed by 4 bases and 3 bases, with 25 bases remaining between them. The CDR3 is made up of 19 amino acids. CDR3 DNA: TGTGCCAGTAGTACCCTCAGGGAAGGGGGGGTTAGGAACAATCAGCCCCAGCATTTT. As protein: CASSTLREGGVRNNQPQHF. Variable domain in full (rest from reference TRBV19 and TRBJ1-5): DGGITQSPKYLFRKEGQNVTLSCEQNLNHDAMYWYRQDPGQGLRLIYYSQIVNDFQKGDIAEGYSVSREKKESFPLTVTSAQKNPTAFYLCASSTLREGGVRNNQPQHFGDGTRLSIL.

The chain has TRBV5-1 and TRBJ2-1, with D uncertain. The CDR3 is 13 residues long. Per germline, CDR1 SGHRS and CDR2 YFSETQ. The V end was cut by 2 bases, the J end by 5 bases, with 8 bases between. DNA for the CDR3: TGCGCCAGCAGCTTTTCCGCCCACAATGAGCAGTTCTTC. Translation gives CASSFSAHNEQFF.

The CDR3 DNA sequence: TGTGCCAGCAGCTCCACCTCCTACGAGCAGTACTTC. Protein sequence: CASSSTSYEQYF. The gene calls are TRBV9 and TRBJ2-7; D unclear. Between the trimmed V and J ends, which lost 4 bases and 0 bases, there was a span of 5 bases. Germline V gene lookup returns CDR1 SGDLS and CDR2 YYNGEE. The CDR3 consists of 12 residues.

The V and J genes are TRBV5-1 and TRBJ2-5; a weak D match, TRBD2 (5 bases). CDR3 length equals 13 residues. Germline CDR1 and CDR2: SGHRS and YFSETQ. The V and J ends lost 6 bases and 5 bases respectively, with 14 bases between them. DNA for the CDR3: TGCGCCAGCAACCTGGACTCGCCGGAGACCCAGTACTTC. As protein: CASNLDSPETQYF. Full variable domain (rest looked up from reference TRBV5-1 and TRBJ2-5): KAGVTQTPRYLIKTRGQQVTLSCSPISGHRSVSWYQQTPGQGLQFLFEYFSETQRNKGNFPGRFSGRQFSNSRSEMNVSTLELGDSALYLCASNLDSPETQYFGPGTRLLVL.

The chain has TRBV10-1 and TRBJ2-1; 16 bases agree with TRBD2. The CDR3 is made up of 18 amino acids. Trimming took 2 bases from V and 5 from J; bases not matched to a gene: 6. Germline loops: CDR1 WNHNN, CDR2 SYGVQD (reference sequence). The CDR3 coding sequence is TGCGCCAGCAGTGAGGCGGGACTAGCGGGAGGGCCCGACAATGAGCAGTTCTTC. Amino acids: CASSEAGLAGGPDNEQFF.

CDR3 residues: CASSQDRLIAGVRDTQYF. CDR3 DNA sequence: TGCGCCAGCAGCCAAGATCGATTGATAGCGGGAGTCAGAGATACGCAGTATTTT. The rearrangement uses TRBV4-1 and TRBJ2-3; 9 bases are a match to TRBD2. The germline V gene encodes CDR1 MGHRA and CDR2 YSYEKL. V dropped 0 bases and J dropped 5; count of bases not matched to a gene: 12. CDR3 size: 18 residues.

The rearrangement links TRBV5-4 to TRBJ1-2; D not certain. With 7 bases removed from V and 5 bases from J, the gap between germline ends came to 18 bases. Germline loops: CDR1 SGHNT, CDR2 YYREEE (reference sequence). This CDR3 spans 14 amino acids. Here the CDR3 reads CASSRGEGLYGYTF. The CDR3 DNA reads TGTGCCAGCTCCCGGGGAGAAGGGCTTTATGGCTACACCTTC.

The J gene is TRBJ1-2, the V gene TRBV7-9, with D perhaps matching TRBD1 (6 bases). Per germline, CDR1 SEHNR and CDR2 FQNEAQ (reference sequence). With 5 bases removed from V and 6 bases from J, the gap between germline ends came to 16 bases. The CDR3 length is 14 residues. The CDR3 DNA follows: TGTGCCAGCAGCCCTAGGGCGGGGGCAGATGGCTACACCTTC. Protein product: CASSPRAGADGYTF.

The CDR3 DNA follows: TGTGCCAGTAGTAATAGCGGGGGGTACAATGAGCAGTTCTTC. This encodes CASSNSGGYNEQFF. The V and J genes are TRBV19 and TRBJ2-1, with 10 positions matching TRBD2. The CDR3 sequence is 14 residues long. V dropped 4 bases and J dropped 4; count of bases not matched to a gene: 1. Germline CDR1 LNHDA, CDR2 SQIVND (reference sequence).

The chain joins TRBV11-2 to TRBJ1-4; possible D gene TRBD1, 5 bases. V lost 0 bases and J 8 bases, leaving 16 bases between the germline ends. The CDR3 runs to 16 residues. Germline CDR1 reads SGHAT; CDR2 reads FQNNGV. CDR3 protein: CASSLDRARGGEKLFF. The CDR3 DNA reads TGTGCCAGCAGCTTAGACAGGGCGCGAGGAGGCGAAAAACTGTTTTTT.

The gene calls are TRBV7-9 and TRBJ1-1, with no clear D. The CDR3 has 15 residues. Deletions cut 7 bases from V and 4 bases from J, with 19 bases between. In germline, CDR1 is SEHNR, CDR2 FQNEAQ (reference sequence). CDR3 protein: CASTATGAYGTEAFF. For the CDR3, the DNA is TGTGCCAGCACCGCCACGGGCGCTTACGGCACTGAAGCTTTCTTT.

The chain is built from TRBV28 and TRBJ2-7, with 7 bases lining up with TRBD2. Germline loops: CDR1 MDHEN, CDR2 SYDVKM. CDR3 size: 15 residues. Germline trimming cut 3 bases from V and 5 bases from J; bases unmatched to any gene: 10. CDR3 in amino acids: CASSFGGGTINEQYF. CDR3 DNA sequence: TGTGCCAGCAGTTTTGGGGGAGGGACGATCAACGAGCAGTACTTC.

This clone was seen just once. The same CDR3 can be traced to other DNA sequences in this sample. V and J are TRBV10-3 and TRBJ2-5; D is perhaps TRBD1 (6 bases). This CDR3 spans 13 amino acids. With 4 bases removed from V and 2 bases from J, the gap between germline ends came to 8 bases. Germline assignment: CDR1 ENHRY and CDR2 SYGVKD. The CDR3 loop reads CAISGGQQETQYF. Here the CDR3 DNA reads TGTGCCATCAGTGGCGGACAGCAAGAGACCCAGTACTTC.

The CDR3 spells CASSFAGQETQYF. Written as DNA, the CDR3 is TGTGCCAGCAGCTTCGCGGGTCAAGAGACCCAGTACTTC. The rearrangement uses TRBV7-2 and TRBJ2-5; a possible D gene is TRBD2 (5 bases). This CDR3 is 13 amino acids long. Germline loops: CDR1 SGHTA, CDR2 FQGNSA. The V and J ends lost 3 bases and 2 bases respectively, with 7 bases between them.

The chain recombines TRBV7-9 with TRBJ1-5; a possible D gene is TRBD1 (6 bases). V shed 6 bases and J shed 0 bases, with 15 bases lying between them. The CDR3 contains 16 residues. Germline CDR1 SEHNR, CDR2 FQNEAQ (reference sequence). CDR3 DNA: TGTGCCAGCAGTCAGGCCAGGGGAAGTAGCAATCAGCCCCAGCATTTT. As protein: CASSQARGSSNQPQHF.

The CDR3, as DNA: TGCGCCAGCACCACACTAGCCCCTGGACCGAGCTCCTACAATGAGCAGTTCTTC. Its translation: CASTTLAPGPSSYNEQFF. This chain connects TRBV23-1 to TRBJ2-1, with D perhaps TRBD2 (6 bases). TRBV23-1 is flagged as an ORF with uncertain function. The CDR3 loop spans 18 amino acids. V shed 7 bases and J shed 0 bases, with 22 bases lying between them.

As concerns this clone: This specimen includes other DNA sequences encoding the same CDR3. The chain combines TRBV19 with TRBJ1-1; TRBD1 is a possible D gene (5 bases). The CDR3 runs to 11 residues. Germline V gene lookup returns CDR1 LNHDA and CDR2 SQIVND (reference sequence). The V end was cut by 7 bases, the J end by 5 bases, with 8 bases between. The CDR3 protein is CASKEGTEAFF. The CDR3 DNA sequence: TGTGCCAGTAAGGAGGGGACTGAAGCTTTCTTT.

This chain connects TRBV2 to TRBJ2-2; D is uncertain. Trimming stripped 2 bases from V and 5 bases from J, with 3 bases between. The CDR3 totals 12 residues. Germline V gene sequence: CDR1 SNHLY, CDR2 FYNNEI. CDR3 DNA sequence: TGTGCCAGCAGTGAATTTACCGGGGAGCTGTTTTTT. As protein: CASSEFTGELFF.

The chain employs TRBV30 and TRBJ1-2; perhaps TRBD1 as D (6 bases). V was pared by 2 bases and J by 2 bases, with 12 bases between. The CDR3 length is 14 residues. Germline lookup yields CDR1 GTSNPN and CDR2 SVGIG (reference sequence). For the CDR3, the DNA is TGTGCCTGGAGTAGTCTGCAGGGGAACTATGGCTACACCTTC. Its translation is CAWSSLQGNYGYTF.

This sequence joins TRBV7-9 and TRBJ2-2; D is undetermined. The CDR3 sequence is 14 residues long. Germline V CDR1 and CDR2: SEHNR, FQNEAQ (reference sequence). The V and J ends lost 6 bases and 0 bases respectively, with 8 bases between them. This CDR3 is CASRVRTNTGELFF. In nucleotides, the CDR3 is TGTGCCAGCAGAGTCAGAACGAACACCGGGGAGCTGTTTTTT.

The J gene is TRBJ2-1, the V gene TRBV29-1; tentative D call: TRBD2 (5 bases). Germline CDR1 reads SQVTM; CDR2 reads ANQGSEA. The CDR3 runs 12 residues. Trimming pared 4 bases from V and 9 bases from J, leaving 13 bases between. The CDR3 sequence is CSVGTRASEQFF. The CDR3 DNA reads as TGCAGCGTTGGGACTCGTGCTAGTGAGCAGTTCTTC.

The chain links TRBV5-1 to TRBJ1-4; D possibly corresponds to TRBD1 (5 bases). V gave up 4 bases and J gave up 6 bases, with 19 bases separating them. The CDR3 has 16 residues. The germline V gene has CDR1 SGHRS and CDR2 YFSETQ. CDR3 protein: CASSRLSGRGDEKLFF. CDR3 DNA sequence: TGCGCCAGCAGCCGACTTTCGGGAAGGGGTGATGAAAAACTGTTTTTT. The complete variable domain, with remaining parts taken from reference TRBV5-1 and TRBJ1-4, reads KAGVTQTPRYLIKTRGQQVTLSCSPISGHRSVSWYQQTPGQGLQFLFEYFSETQRNKGNFPGRFSGRQFSNSRSEMNVSTLELGDSALYLCASSRLSGRGDEKLFFGSGTQLSVL.

The rearrangement links TRBV5-1 to TRBJ2-7, with TRBD1 matching over 9 bases. CDR3 length: 15 residues. V lost 4 bases to trimming and J lost 7 bases; unmatched junction nucleotides: 12. Germline CDR1 and CDR2: SGHRS and YFSETQ. CDR3 sequence reads: CASSLQGAVGGEQYF. For the CDR3, the DNA is TGCGCCAGCAGCCTACAGGGGGCGGTTGGTGGTGAGCAGTACTTC. The variable domain in full, completed from reference TRBV5-1 and TRBJ2-7, reads KAGVTQTPRYLIKTRGQQVTLSCSPISGHRSVSWYQQTPGQGLQFLFEYFSETQRNKGNFPGRFSGRQFSNSRSEMNVSTLELGDSALYLCASSLQGAVGGEQYFGPGTRLTVT.

Turning to this clone: The same CDR3 is also encoded by other DNA sequences in this sample. This chain uses TRBV5-1 with TRBJ1-1; no reliable D call. Germline loops: CDR1 SGHRS, CDR2 YFSETQ. Deletions cut 0 bases from V and 3 bases from J, with 6 bases between. The CDR3 is 13 amino acids. The CDR3: CASSLGQDTEAFF. In DNA, the CDR3 is TGCGCCAGCAGCTTGGGACAAGACACTGAAGCTTTCTTT.

The rearrangement links TRBV28 to TRBJ2-1; D might be TRBD2 (5 bases). There are 15 residues in the CDR3. CDR1 and CDR2 (germline): MDHEN, SYDVKM. Trimming left V 6 bases short and J 12 bases short, with 24 bases between. The chain's CDR3 is CASRGERSPTMRQFF. The CDR3 nucleotides are TGTGCCAGCAGGGGAGAGCGGAGCCCTACAATGAGGCAGTTCTTC.

V is TRBV6-5 and J is TRBJ1-2; tentative D call: TRBD1 (6 bases). V was trimmed by 0 bases and J by 3 bases, leaving 11 bases between them. The CDR3 has 15 amino acids. Germline CDR1 reads MNHEY; CDR2 reads SVGAGI. Written as DNA, the CDR3 is TGTGCCAGCAGTTACTCGTATGAGGGGGACTATGGCTACACCTTC. This translates into CASSYSYEGDYGYTF.